This record concerns one TCR beta chain sequence. Its specificity is unknown. This entry belongs to a study of blood T cells in healthy people across ages. The CDR3 spans 14 residues. Germline CDR1 MNHEY, CDR2 SVGAGI. With 4 bases clipped from V and 11 bases from J, the junction kept 11 bases outside the gene matches. Then a second PCR, running about 7 to 11 cycles, was carried out with a sample-barcoded 5' primer and a J-beta primer mix. TCRdb redid the calling of the 5' RACE reads with MiXCR, one entry per CDR3 protein. This repertoire shows 1.8 million or so distinct CDR3 sequences, about two fifths found once; its top ten account for 23%. Study conclusions and caveats: Versus aged donors, long-lived donors had higher diversity and more naive CD4+ cells.

The TCR sequence derives from a human donor in good health. The chain employs TRBV6-5 and TRBJ2-1; the match to TRBD2 covers 7 bases. What was sequenced was blood. CDR3 DNA sequence: TGTGCCAGCAGTTTCCACCCGCCGGGGGGACAGCAGTTCTTC. This gives the protein CASSFHPPGGQQFF.